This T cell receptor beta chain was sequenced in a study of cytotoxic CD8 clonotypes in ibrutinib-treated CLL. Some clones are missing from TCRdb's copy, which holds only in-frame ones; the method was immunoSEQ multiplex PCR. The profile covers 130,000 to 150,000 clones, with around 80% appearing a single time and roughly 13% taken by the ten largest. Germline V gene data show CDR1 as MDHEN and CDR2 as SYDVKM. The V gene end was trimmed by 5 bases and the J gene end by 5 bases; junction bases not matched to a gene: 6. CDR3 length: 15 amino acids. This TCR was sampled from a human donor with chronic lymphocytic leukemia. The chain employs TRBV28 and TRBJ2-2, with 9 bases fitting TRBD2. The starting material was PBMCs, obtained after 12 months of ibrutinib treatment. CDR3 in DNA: TGTGCCAGCAGTCTACCTAGCGGGACGACCGGGGAGCTGTTTTTT. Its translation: CASSLPSGTTGELFF.